This TCR beta chain came from a study of blood T cell repertoires in COVID-19. Study information: In each case, the material was cDNA or gDNA derived from T cells, B-cell-depleted T cells, or PBMCs.

Per the study methods: Amplification of reference gene primers provided the estimated nucleated cell counts. The assay was immunoSEQ multiplex PCR, and TCRdb's table has in-frame clones only and misses some. For V, J and clone size, that table is used; D and trimming come from the DNA. The table lists 85,000 to 110,000 clones, roughly 88% of them singletons, with around 3.2% in the top ten. Looked up from germline, CDR1 is MNHEY and CDR2 is SMNVEV (reference sequence). The CDR3 has 15 amino acids. Trimming took 0 bases from V and 6 from J; bases not matched to a gene: 2. Sequenced input: peripheral blood. The chain joins TRBV27 to TRBJ2-3, with 11 bases identical to TRBD2. The sequence derives from a human donor in a cohort sampled during active COVID-19. The CDR3 DNA reads TGTGCCAGCAGTTTATCGGCTAGCGGGGGGGATACGCAGTATTTT. Its translation is CASSLSASGGDTQYF.